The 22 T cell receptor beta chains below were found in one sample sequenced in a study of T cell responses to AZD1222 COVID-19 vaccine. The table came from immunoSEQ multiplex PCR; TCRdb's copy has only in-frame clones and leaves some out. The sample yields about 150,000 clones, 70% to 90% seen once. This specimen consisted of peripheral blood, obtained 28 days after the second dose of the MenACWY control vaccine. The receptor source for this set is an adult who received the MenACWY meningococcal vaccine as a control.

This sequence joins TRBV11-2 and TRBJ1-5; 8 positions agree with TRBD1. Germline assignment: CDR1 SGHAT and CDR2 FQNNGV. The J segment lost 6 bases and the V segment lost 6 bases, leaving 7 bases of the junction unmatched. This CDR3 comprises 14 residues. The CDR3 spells CASSWDRMGQPQHF. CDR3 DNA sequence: TGTGCCAGCAGTTGGGACAGGATGGGTCAGCCCCAGCATTTT.

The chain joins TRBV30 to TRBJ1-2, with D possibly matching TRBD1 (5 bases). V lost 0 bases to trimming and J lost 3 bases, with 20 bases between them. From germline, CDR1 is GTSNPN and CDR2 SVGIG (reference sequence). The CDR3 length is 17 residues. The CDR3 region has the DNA TGTGCCTGGAGTGTAAAAATGCGGGACCCAAGGCACTATGGCTACACCTTC. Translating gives CAWSVKMRDPRHYGYTF.

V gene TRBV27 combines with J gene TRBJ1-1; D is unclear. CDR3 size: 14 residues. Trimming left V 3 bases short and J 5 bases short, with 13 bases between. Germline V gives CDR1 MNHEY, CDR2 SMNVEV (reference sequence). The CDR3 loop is CASSFWGKGTEAFF. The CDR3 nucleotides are TGTGCCAGCAGTTTTTGGGGAAAAGGGACTGAAGCTTTCTTT.

This CDR3 is CASSRAPYEGAGYEQYF. The CDR3 DNA reads as TGTGCCAGCAGCCGTGCTCCATACGAGGGTGCGGGTTACGAGCAGTACTTC. This sequence joins TRBV5-8 and TRBJ2-7; perhaps TRBD2 as D (5 bases). The CDR3 has 17 amino acids. The V end was cut by 4 bases, the J end by 4 bases, with 24 bases between. Per the germline V gene, CDR1 is SGHTS and CDR2 is YDEGEE.

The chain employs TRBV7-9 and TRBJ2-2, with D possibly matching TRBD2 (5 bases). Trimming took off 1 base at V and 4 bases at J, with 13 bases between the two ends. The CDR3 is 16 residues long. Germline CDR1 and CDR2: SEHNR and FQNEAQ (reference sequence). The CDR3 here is CASSLVPEAGTGELFF. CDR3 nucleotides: TGTGCCAGCAGCTTAGTTCCGGAGGCGGGCACCGGGGAGCTGTTTTTT.

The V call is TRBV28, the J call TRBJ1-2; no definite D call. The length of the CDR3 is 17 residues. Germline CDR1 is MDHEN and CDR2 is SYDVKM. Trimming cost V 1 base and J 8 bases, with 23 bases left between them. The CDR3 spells CASSLSNHRFRYSGYTF. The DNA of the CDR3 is TGTGCCAGCAGTTTATCCAATCACAGATTTCGCTATAGCGGCTACACCTTC.

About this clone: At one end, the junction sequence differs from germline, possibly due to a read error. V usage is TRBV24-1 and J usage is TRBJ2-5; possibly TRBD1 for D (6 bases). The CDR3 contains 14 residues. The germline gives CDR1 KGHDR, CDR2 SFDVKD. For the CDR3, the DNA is TGTGCCACCAGTGACCGGACAGACCAGGAGACCCAGTACTTC. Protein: CATSDRTDQETQYF.

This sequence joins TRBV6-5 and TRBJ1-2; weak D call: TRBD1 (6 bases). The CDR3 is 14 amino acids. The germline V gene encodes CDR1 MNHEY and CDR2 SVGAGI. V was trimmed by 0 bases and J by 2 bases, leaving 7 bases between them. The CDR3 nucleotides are TGTGCCAGCAGTTACTCCCAGGGGAACTATGGCTACACCTTC. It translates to CASSYSQGNYGYTF.

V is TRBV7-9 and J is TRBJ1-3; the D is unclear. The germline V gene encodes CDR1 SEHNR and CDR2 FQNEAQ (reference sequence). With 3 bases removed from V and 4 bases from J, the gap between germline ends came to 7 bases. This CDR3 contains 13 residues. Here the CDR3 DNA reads TGTGCCAGCAGCTTTGACACCGGAAACACCATATATTTT. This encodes CASSFDTGNTIYF.

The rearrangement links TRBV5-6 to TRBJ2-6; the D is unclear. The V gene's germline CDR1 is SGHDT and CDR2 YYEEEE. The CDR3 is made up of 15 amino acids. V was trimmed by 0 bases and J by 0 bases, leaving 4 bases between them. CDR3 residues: CASSLGASGANVLTF. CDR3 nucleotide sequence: TGTGCCAGCAGCTTGGGTGCCTCTGGGGCCAACGTCCTGACTTTC.

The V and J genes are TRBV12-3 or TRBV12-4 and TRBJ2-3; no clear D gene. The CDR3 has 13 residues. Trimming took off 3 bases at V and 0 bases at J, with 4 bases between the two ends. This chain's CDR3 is CASSFRSTDTQYF. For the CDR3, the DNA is TGTGCCAGCAGTTTCAGGAGCACAGATACGCAGTATTTT.

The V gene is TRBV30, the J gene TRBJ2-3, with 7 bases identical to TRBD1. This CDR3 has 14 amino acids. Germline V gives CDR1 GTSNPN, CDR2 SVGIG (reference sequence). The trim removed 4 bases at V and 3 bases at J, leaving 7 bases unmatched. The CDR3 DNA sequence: TGTGCCTGGACGAGGGGGCTCTCGACAGATACGCAGTATTTT. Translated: CAWTRGLSTDTQYF.

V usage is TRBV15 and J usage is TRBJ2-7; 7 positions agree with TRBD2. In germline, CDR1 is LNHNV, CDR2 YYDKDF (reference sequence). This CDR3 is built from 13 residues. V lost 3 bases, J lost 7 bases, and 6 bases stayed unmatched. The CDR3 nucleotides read TGTGCCACCAGCAGCGGTGGGAGGGGTGAGCAGTACTTC. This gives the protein CATSSGGRGEQYF.

DNA of the CDR3: TGTGCCAGCTCTGGGACTAGCGGGAGGGTTGCAGATACGCAGTATTTT. This translates into CASSGTSGRVADTQYF. The V call is TRBV5-6, the J call TRBJ2-3; 16 bases agree with TRBD2. The ends lost 7 bases at V and 4 bases at J; junction bases unmatched: 6. CDR1 and CDR2 (germline): SGHDT, YYEEEE. The CDR3 sequence is 16 residues long.

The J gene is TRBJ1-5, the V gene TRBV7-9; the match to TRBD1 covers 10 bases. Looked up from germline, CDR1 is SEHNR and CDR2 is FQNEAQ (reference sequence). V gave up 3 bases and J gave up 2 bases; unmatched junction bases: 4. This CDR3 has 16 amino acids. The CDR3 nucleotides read TGTGCCAGCAGCTTTGGGGACAGGGGAGGCAATCAGCCCCAGCATTTT. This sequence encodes CASSFGDRGGNQPQHF.

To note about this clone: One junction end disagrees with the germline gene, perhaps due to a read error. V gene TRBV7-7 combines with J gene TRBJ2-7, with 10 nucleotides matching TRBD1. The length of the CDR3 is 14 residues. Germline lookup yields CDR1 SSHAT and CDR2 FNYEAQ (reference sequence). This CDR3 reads CASSLGTGAYEQYF. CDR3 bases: TGTGCTAGCAGCTTAGGGACAGGGGCCTACGAGCAGTACTTC.

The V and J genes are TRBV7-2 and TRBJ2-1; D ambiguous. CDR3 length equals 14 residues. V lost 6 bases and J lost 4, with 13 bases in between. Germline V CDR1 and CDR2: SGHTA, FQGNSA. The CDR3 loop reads CASSARPHYNEQFF. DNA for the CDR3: TGTGCCAGCAGTGCCCGGCCACATTACAATGAGCAGTTCTTC.

The CDR3 nucleotides read TGTGCCAGTAGTCTACTAGCGGGGGGGTGGCAGTTCTTC. Protein: CASSLLAGGWQFF. This sequence joins TRBV19 and TRBJ2-1, with 13 positions matching TRBD2. The CDR3 length is 13 residues. Germline CDR1 reads LNHDA; CDR2 reads SQIVND (reference sequence). Trimming at V came to 5 bases and at J to 12 bases, leaving 4 bases not matched to a gene.

This CDR3 is CASSKGPQLVPNTEAFF. CDR3 in DNA: TGTGCCAGCAGCAAAGGACCTCAGTTGGTGCCGAACACTGAAGCTTTCTTT. The chain couples TRBV21-1 to TRBJ1-1. TRBV21-1 constitutes a pseudogene. The CDR3 totals 17 residues.

Written as DNA, the CDR3 is TGTGCCAGCAGCGGGACAGTGAACACTGAAGCTTTCTTT. This codes for CASSGTVNTEAFF. The chain recombines TRBV5-4 with TRBJ1-1; TRBD1 aligns across 7 bases. Per the germline V gene, CDR1 is SGHNT and CDR2 is YYREEE (reference sequence). The CDR3 covers 13 residues. V was pared by 4 bases and J by 0 bases, with 0 bases of the junction left unmatched.

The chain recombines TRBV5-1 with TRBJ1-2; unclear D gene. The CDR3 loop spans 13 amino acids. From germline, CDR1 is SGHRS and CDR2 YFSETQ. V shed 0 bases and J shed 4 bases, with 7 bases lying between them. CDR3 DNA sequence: TGCGCCAGCAGCTTGGGCCTGACCTATGGCTACACCTTC. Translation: CASSLGLTYGYTF.

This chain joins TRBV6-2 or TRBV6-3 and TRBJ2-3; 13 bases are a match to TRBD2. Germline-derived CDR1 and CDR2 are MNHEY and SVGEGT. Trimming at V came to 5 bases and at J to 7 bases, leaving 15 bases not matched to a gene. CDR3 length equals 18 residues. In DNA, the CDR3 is TGTGCCAGCAGTAACCGCCCTGGGACTAGCGGGGCTGGGTATACGCAGTATTTT. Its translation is CASSNRPGTSGAGYTQYF.